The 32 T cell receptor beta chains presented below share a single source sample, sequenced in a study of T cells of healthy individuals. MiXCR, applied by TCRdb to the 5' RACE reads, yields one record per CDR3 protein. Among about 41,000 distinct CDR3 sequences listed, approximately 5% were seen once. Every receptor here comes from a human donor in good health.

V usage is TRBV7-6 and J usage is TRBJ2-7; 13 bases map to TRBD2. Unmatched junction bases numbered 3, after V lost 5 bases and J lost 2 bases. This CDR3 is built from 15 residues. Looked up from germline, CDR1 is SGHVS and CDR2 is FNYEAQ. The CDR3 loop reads CASSLGLAGAYEQYF. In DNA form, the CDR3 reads TGTGCCAGCAGCCTAGGACTAGCGGGGGCCTACGAGCAGTACTTC.

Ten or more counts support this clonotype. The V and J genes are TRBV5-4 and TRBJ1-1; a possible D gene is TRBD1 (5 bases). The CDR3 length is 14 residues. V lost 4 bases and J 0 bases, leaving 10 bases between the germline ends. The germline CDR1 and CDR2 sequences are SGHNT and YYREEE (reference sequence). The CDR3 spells CASSGAGLNTEAFF. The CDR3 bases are TGTGCCAGCAGCGGGGCAGGGTTGAACACTGAAGCTTTCTTT.

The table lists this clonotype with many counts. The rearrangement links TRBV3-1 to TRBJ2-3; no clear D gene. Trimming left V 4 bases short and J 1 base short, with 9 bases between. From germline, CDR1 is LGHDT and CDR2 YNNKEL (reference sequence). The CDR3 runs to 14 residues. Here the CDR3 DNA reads TGTGCCAGCAGCCCCGGAAGGGGCACAGATACGCAGTATTTT. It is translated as CASSPGRGTDTQYF.

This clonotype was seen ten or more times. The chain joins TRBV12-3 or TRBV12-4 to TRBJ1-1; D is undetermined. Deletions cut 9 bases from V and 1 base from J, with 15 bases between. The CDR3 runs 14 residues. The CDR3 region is CASDTDGENTEAFF. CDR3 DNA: TGTGCCAGTGACACCGACGGCGAGAACACTGAAGCTTTCTTT.

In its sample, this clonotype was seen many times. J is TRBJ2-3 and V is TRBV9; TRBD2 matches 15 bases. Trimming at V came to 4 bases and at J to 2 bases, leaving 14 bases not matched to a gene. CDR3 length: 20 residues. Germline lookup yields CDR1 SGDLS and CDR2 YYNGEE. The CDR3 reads CASSPRGGLAGGPTTDTQYF. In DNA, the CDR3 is TGTGCCAGCAGCCCCAGGGGTGGACTAGCGGGAGGGCCAACCACAGATACGCAGTATTTT.

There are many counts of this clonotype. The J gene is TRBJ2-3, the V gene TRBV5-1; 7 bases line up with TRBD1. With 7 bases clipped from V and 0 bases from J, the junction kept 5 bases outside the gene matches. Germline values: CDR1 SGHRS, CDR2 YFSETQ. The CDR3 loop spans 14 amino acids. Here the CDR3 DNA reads TGCGCCAGCGGGACAGAGGTTAGCACAGATACGCAGTATTTT. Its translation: CASGTEVSTDTQYF.

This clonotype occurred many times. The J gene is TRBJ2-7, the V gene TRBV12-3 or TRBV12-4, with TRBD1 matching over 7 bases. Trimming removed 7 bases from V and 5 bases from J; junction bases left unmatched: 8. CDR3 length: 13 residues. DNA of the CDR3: TGTGCCAGCACCCAGGGACAGTCCAACGAGCAGTACTTC. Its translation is CASTQGQSNEQYF.

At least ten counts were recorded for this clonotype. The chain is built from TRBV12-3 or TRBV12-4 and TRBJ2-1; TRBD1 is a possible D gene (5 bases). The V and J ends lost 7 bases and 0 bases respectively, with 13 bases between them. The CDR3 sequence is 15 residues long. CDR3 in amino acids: CASTLGESSYNEQFF. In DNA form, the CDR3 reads TGTGCCAGCACCCTAGGGGAAAGCTCCTACAATGAGCAGTTCTTC.

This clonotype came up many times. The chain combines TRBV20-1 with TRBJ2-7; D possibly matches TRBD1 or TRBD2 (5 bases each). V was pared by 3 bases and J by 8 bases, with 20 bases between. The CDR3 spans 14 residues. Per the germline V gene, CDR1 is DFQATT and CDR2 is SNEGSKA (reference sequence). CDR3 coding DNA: TGCAGTGCTAGTTCGGGACGTAGCTACGTCAAGCAGTACTTC. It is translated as CSASSGRSYVKQYF.

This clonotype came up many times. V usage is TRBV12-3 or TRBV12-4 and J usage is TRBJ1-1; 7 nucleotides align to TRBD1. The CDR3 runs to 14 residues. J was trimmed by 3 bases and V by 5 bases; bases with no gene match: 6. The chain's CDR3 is CASSTRDSYTEAFF. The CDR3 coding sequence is TGTGCCAGCAGTACCCGGGACAGTTACACTGAAGCTTTCTTT.

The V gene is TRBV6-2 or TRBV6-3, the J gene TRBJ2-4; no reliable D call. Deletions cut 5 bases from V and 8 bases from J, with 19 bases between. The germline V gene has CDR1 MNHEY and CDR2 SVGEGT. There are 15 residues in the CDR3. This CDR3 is CASSTTGSPGDIQYF. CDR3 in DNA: TGTGCCAGCAGTACCACCGGGTCCCCTGGGGACATTCAGTACTTC.

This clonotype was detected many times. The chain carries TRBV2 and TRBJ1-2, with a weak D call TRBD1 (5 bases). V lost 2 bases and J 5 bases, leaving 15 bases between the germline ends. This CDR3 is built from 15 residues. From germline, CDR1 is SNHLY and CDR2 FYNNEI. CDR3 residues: CASSERGAEGYGYTF. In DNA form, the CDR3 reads TGTGCCAGCAGTGAACGTGGGGCGGAAGGGTATGGCTACACCTTC. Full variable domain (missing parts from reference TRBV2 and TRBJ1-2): EPEVTQTPSHQVTQMGQEVILRCVPISNHLYFYWYRQILGQKVEFLVSFYNNEISEKSEIFDDQFSVERPDGSNFTLKIRSTKLEDSAMYFCASSERGAEGYGYTFGSGTRLTVV.

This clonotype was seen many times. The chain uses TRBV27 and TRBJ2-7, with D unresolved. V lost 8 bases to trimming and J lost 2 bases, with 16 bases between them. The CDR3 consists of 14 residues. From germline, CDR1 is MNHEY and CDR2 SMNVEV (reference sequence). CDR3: CASAGMLPPYEQYF. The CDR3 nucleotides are TGTGCCAGCGCAGGAATGCTCCCCCCCTACGAGCAGTACTTC.

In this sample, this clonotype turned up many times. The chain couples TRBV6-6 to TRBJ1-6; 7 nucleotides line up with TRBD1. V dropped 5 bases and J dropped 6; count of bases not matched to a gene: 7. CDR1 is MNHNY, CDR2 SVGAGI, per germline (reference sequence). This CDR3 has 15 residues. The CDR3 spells CASSHPGQINSPLHF. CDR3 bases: TGTGCCAGCAGTCACCCGGGACAGATTAATTCACCCCTCCACTTT.

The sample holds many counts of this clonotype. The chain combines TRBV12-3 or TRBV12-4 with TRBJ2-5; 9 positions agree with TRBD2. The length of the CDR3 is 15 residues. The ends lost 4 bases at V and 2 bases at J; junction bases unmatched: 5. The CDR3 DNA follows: TGTGCCAGCAGTTCTAGGACTAGCGATCAAGAGACCCAGTACTTC. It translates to CASSSRTSDQETQYF.

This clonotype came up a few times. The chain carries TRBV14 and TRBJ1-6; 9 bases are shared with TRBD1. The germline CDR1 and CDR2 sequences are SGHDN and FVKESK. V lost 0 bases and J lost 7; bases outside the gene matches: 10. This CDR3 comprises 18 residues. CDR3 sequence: CASSQEFGTGRLNSPLHF. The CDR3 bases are TGTGCCAGCAGCCAAGAATTCGGGACAGGGCGTTTGAATTCACCCCTCCACTTT.

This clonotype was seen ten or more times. CDR3: CASSQDPPTYGYTF. CDR3 bases: TGTGCCAGCAGCCAGGATCCACCTACCTATGGCTACACCTTC. J is TRBJ1-2 and V is TRBV12-3 or TRBV12-4; D uncertain. The CDR3 contains 14 residues. With 6 bases removed from V and 4 bases from J, the gap between germline ends came to 15 bases.

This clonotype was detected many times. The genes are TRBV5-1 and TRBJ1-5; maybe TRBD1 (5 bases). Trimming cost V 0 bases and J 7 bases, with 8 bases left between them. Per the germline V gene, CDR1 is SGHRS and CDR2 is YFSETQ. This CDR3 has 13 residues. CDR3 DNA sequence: TGCGCCAGCAGCTTGGGGGGGAGACAGCCCCAGCATTTT. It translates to CASSLGGRQPQHF.

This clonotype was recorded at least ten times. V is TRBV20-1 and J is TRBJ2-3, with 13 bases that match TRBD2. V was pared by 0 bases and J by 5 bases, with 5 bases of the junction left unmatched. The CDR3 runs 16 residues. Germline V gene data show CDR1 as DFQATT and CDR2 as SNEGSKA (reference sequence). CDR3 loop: CSARDLTSGRVDTQYF. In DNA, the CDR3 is TGCAGTGCTAGAGATCTAACTAGCGGGAGGGTAGATACGCAGTATTTT.

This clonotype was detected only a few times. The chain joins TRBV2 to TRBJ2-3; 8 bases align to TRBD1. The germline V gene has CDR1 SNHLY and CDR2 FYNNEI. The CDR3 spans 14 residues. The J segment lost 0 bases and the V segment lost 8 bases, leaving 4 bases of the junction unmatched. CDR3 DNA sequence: TGTGCCAGCGGACAGGGATTTAGCACAGATACGCAGTATTTT. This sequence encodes CASGQGFSTDTQYF.

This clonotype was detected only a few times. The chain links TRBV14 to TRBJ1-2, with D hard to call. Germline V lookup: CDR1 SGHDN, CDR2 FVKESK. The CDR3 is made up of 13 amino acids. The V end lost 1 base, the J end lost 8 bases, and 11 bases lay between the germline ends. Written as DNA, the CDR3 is TGTGCCAGCAGCCAAGTCCTGGCCAAGGGCTACACCTTC. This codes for CASSQVLAKGYTF.

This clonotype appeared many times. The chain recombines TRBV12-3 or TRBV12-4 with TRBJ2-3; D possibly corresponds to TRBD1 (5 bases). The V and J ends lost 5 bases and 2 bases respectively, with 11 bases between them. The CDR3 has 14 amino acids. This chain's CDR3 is CASSATEFTDTQYF. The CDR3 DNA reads TGTGCCAGCAGTGCGACAGAATTCACAGATACGCAGTATTTT.

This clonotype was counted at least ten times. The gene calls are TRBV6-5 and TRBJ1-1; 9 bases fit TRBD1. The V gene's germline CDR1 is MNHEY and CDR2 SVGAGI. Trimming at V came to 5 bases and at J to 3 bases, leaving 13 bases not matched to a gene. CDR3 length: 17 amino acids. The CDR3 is CASSLTGGSLRDTEAFF. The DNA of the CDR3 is TGTGCCAGCAGTCTGACAGGGGGTAGTTTACGGGACACTGAAGCTTTCTTT.

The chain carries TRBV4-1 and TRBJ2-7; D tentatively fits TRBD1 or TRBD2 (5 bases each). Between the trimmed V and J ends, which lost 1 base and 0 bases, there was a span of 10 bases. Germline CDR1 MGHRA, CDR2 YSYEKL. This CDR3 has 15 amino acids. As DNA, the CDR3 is TGCGCCAGCAGCCAAGCGGCAGGGAGCTCCTACGAGCAGTACTTC. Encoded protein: CASSQAAGSSYEQYF.

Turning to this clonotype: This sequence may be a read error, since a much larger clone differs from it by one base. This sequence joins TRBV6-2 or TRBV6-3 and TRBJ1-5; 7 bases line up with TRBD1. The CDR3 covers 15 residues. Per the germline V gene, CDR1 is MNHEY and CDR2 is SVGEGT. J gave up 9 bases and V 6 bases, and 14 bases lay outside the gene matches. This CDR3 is CASRTSGQRFRPQHF. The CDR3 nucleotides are TGTGCCAGCAGGACCTCGGGACAGCGTTTTCGGCCCCAGCATTTT.

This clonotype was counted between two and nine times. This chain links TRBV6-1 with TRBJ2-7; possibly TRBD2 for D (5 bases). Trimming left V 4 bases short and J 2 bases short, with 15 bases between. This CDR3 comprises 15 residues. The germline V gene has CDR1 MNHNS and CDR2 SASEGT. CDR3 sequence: CASSVSPGSTYEQYF. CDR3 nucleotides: TGTGCCAGCAGTGTAAGCCCGGGATCTACCTACGAGCAGTACTTC.

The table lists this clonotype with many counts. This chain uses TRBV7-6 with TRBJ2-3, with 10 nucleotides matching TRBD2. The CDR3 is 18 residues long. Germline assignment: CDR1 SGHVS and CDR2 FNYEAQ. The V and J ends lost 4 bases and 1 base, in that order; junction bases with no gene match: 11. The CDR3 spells CASSSTPPGTSGTDTQYF. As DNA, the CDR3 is TGTGCCAGCAGCTCAACCCCCCCCGGGACTAGCGGCACAGATACGCAGTATTTT. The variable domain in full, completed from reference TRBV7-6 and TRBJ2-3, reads GAGVSQSPRYKVTKRGQDVALRCDPISGHVSLYWYRQALGQGPEFLTYFNYEAQQDKSGLPNDRFSAERPEGSISTLTIQRTEQRDSAMYRCASSSTPPGTSGTDTQYFGPGTRLTVL.

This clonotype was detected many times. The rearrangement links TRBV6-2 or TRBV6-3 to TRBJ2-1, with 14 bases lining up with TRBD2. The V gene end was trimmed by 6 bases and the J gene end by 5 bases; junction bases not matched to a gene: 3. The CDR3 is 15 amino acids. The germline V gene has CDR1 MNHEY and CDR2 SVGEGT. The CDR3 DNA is TGTGCCAGCAGCCCGACTAGCGGGAGGGACAATGAGCAGTTCTTC. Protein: CASSPTSGRDNEQFF.

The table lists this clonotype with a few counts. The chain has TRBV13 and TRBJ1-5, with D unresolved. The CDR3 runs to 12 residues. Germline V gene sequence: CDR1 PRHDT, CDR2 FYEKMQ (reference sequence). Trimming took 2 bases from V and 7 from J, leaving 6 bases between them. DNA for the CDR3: TGTGCCAGCAGCTTAAATGACCAGCCCCAGCATTTT. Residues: CASSLNDQPQHF. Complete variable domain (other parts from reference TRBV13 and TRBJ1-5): AAGVIQSPRHLIKEKRETATLKCYPIPRHDTVYWYQQGPGQDPQFLISFYEKMQSDKGSIPDRFSAQQFSDYHSELNMSSLELGDSALYFCASSLNDQPQHFGDGTRLSIL.

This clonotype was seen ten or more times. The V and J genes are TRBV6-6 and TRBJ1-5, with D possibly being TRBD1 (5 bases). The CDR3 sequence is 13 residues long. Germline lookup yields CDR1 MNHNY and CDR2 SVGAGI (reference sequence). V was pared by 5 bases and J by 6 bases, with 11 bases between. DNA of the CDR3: TGTGCCAGCAGTGCTCAGGGTATTCAGCCCCAGCATTTT. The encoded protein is CASSAQGIQPQHF.

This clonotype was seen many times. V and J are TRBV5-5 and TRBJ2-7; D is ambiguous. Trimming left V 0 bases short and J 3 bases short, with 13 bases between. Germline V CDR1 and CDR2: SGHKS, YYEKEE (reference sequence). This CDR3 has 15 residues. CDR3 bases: TGTGCCAGCAGCTTGGGCCCAGACGGCCTCTACGAGCAGTACTTC. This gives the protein CASSLGPDGLYEQYF.

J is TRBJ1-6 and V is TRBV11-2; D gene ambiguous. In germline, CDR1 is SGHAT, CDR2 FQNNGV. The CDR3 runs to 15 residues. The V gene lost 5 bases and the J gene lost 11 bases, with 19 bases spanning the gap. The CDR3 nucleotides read TGTGCCAGCAGCCGTGTACCAGCCGGCGGGGCACCCCTCCACTTT. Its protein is CASSRVPAGGAPLHF.